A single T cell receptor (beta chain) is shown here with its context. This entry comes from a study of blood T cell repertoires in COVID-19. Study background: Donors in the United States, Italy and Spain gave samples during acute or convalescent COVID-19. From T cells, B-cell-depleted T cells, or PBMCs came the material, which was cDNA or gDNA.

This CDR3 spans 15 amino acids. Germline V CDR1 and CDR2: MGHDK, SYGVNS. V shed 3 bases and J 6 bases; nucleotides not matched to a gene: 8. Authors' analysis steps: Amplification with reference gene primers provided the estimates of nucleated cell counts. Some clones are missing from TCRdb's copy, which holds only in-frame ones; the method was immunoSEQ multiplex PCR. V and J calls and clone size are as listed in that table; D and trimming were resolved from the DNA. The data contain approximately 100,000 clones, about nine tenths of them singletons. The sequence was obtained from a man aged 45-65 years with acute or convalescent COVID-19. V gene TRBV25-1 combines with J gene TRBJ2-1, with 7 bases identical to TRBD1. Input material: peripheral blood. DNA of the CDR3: TGTGCCAGCAGTGATCCCGGGGCAGGGGGCAATGAGCAGTTCTTC. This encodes CASSDPGAGGNEQFF.